These 25 T cell receptor beta chains came from one sample sequenced in a study of blood T cell repertoires in COVID-19. The repertoire was sequenced with immunoSEQ multiplex PCR; TCRdb's copy has only in-frame clones and lacks some. This sample has under 300,000 clones; 70% to 90% occur once, and the top ten carry 2% to 2.5%. Input material: peripheral blood. Source of these receptors: a woman aged 35 to 49 who had recovered from COVID-19.

J is TRBJ2-5 and V is TRBV27; 7 bases line up with TRBD2. The germline V gene encodes CDR1 MNHEY and CDR2 SMNVEV (reference sequence). V was pared by 6 bases and J by 7 bases, with 14 bases of the junction left unmatched. This CDR3 comprises 15 residues. CDR3 region: CASSSTKRERGTQYF. CDR3 DNA: TGTGCCAGCAGCTCGACGAAGCGGGAAAGGGGGACCCAGTACTTC.

J is TRBJ2-2 and V is TRBV9; 10 bases are shared with TRBD1. This CDR3 is 14 amino acids long. J gave up 6 bases and V 7 bases, and 6 bases lay outside the gene matches. Germline CDR1 is SGDLS and CDR2 is YYNGEE. The CDR3 nucleotides are TGTGCCAGCGGACGACAGGGGGCGTCCGGGGAGCTGTTTTTT. Translation gives CASGRQGASGELFF. The whole variable domain, filled in from reference TRBV9 and TRBJ2-2, reads DSGVTQTPKHLITATGQRVTLRCSPRSGDLSVYWYQQSLDQGLQFLIQYYNGEERAKGNILERFSAQQFPDLHSELNLSSLELGDSALYFCASGRQGASGELFFGEGSRLTVL.

The DNA for the CDR3 is TGTGCCAGCAGCTTACTTGAGTATCATGGCTACACCTTC. Its protein is CASSLLEYHGYTF. The gene calls are TRBV13 and TRBJ1-2, with unresolved D. Germline V gene sequence: CDR1 PRHDT, CDR2 FYEKMQ (reference sequence). V was trimmed by 2 bases and J by 6 bases, leaving 10 bases between them. The CDR3 runs 13 residues. Based on the CDR3 plus reference TRBV13 and TRBJ1-2, the full variable domain is AAGVIQSPRHLIKEKRETATLKCYPIPRHDTVYWYQQGPGQDPQFLISFYEKMQSDKGSIPDRFSAQQFSDYHSELNMSSLELGDSALYFCASSLLEYHGYTFGSGTRLTVV.

The genes are TRBV6-4 and TRBJ1-2; no reliable D call. Germline V gives CDR1 MRHNA, CDR2 SNTAGT. V shed 5 bases and J shed 0 bases, with 10 bases lying between them. This CDR3 is 14 amino acids long. The CDR3 coding sequence is TGTGCCAGCAGTCCGACGCGGTCTAACTATGGCTACACCTTC. Its protein product is CASSPTRSNYGYTF.

This rearrangement joins TRBV9 to TRBJ1-4, with D hard to call. Germline V gene lookup returns CDR1 SGDLS and CDR2 YYNGEE. The CDR3 covers 14 residues. Trimming shortened V by 0 bases and J by 5 bases, and 8 bases separated the two germline ends. The CDR3 reads CASSVGPGNEKLFF. As DNA, the CDR3 is TGTGCCAGCAGCGTAGGTCCCGGGAATGAAAAACTGTTTTTT.

This clone came up once. V and J are TRBV6-2 or TRBV6-3 and TRBJ1-1; the match to TRBD1 covers 8 bases. The CDR3 extends over 15 amino acids. With 5 bases clipped from V and 4 bases from J, the junction kept 9 bases outside the gene matches. Per the germline V gene, CDR1 is MNHEY and CDR2 is SVGEGT. This CDR3 is CASSTHVGQGTEAFF. CDR3 bases: TGTGCCAGCAGTACACACGTCGGACAGGGCACTGAAGCTTTCTTT.

The DNA for the CDR3 is TGTGCCAGTAGTATTGCGGGACAGCACAACCCCTTAACCTACGAGCAGTACTTC. Its translation: CASSIAGQHNPLTYEQYF. The chain employs TRBV19 and TRBJ2-7; TRBD1 is a possible D gene (7 bases). The length of the CDR3 is 18 residues. V was trimmed by 3 bases and J by 2 bases, leaving 23 bases between them. Looked up from germline, CDR1 is LNHDA and CDR2 is SQIVND (reference sequence).

The chain recombines TRBV19 with TRBJ2-1, with TRBD1 matching over 7 bases. J gave up 3 bases and V 5 bases, and 10 bases lay outside the gene matches. Per germline, CDR1 LNHDA and CDR2 SQIVND (reference sequence). The CDR3 totals 16 residues. The CDR3 sequence is CASSFRQGEGYNEQFF. In DNA, the CDR3 is TGTGCCAGTAGTTTTAGACAGGGAGAAGGCTACAATGAGCAGTTCTTC.

This clone was seen only a few times. The chain employs TRBV28 and TRBJ1-6; no clear D. Germline-derived CDR1 and CDR2 are MDHEN and SYDVKM. Trimming pared 3 bases from V and 7 bases from J, leaving 13 bases between. The length of the CDR3 is 15 residues. In DNA, the CDR3 is TGTGCCAGCAGTTTTTCACGGGGATCCAATTCACCCCTCCACTTT. It translates to CASSFSRGSNSPLHF.

This clone showed up just a few times. This chain connects TRBV2 to TRBJ1-6; D is undetermined. The germline CDR1 and CDR2 sequences are SNHLY and FYNNEI. The V gene lost 4 bases and the J gene lost 7 bases, with 8 bases spanning the gap. CDR3 length: 13 residues. CDR3 sequence: CASSGQVNSPLHF. In DNA, the CDR3 is TGTGCCAGCAGTGGCCAGGTGAATTCACCCCTCCACTTT.

The chain combines TRBV19 with TRBJ2-4; 7 bases are shared with TRBD2. This CDR3 comprises 14 residues. After removal of 3 bases from V and 6 bases from J, the junction contained 5 bases not matched to a gene. Germline V gene lookup returns CDR1 LNHDA and CDR2 SQIVND (reference sequence). The CDR3 spells CASSINRGVNIQYF. The DNA of the CDR3 is TGTGCCAGTAGTATCAACCGGGGGGTAAACATTCAGTACTTC. The full variable domain, in which reference TRBV19 and TRBJ2-4 provide the parts outside the CDR3, is DGGITQSPKYLFRKEGQNVTLSCEQNLNHDAMYWYRQDPGQGLRLIYYSQIVNDFQKGDIAEGYSVSREKKESFPLTVTSAQKNPTAFYLCASSINRGVNIQYFGAGTRLSVL.

The chain combines TRBV4-1 with TRBJ2-7; 8 nucleotides line up with TRBD2. Germline lookup yields CDR1 MGHRA and CDR2 YSYEKL. V was clipped by 2 bases and J by 2 bases; unmatched bases: 8. The CDR3 runs to 16 residues. CDR3 DNA sequence: TGCGCCAGCAGCCAAACTGAGCGGGGGCCAACCTACGAGCAGTACTTC. Translating gives CASSQTERGPTYEQYF.

The chain couples TRBV5-8 to TRBJ1-2; D is unresolved. This CDR3 is built from 15 residues. Trimming cost V 0 bases and J 4 bases, with 13 bases left between them. Germline loops: CDR1 SGHTS, CDR2 YDEGEE. The CDR3 DNA reads TGTGCCAGCAGCTTGGGGCGGCCTTCGGGCTATGGCTACACCTTC. Amino acid sequence: CASSLGRPSGYGYTF.

This chain uses TRBV12-5 with TRBJ1-6; 7 bases are a match to TRBD1. Unmatched junction bases numbered 2, after V lost 1 base and J lost 5 bases. The CDR3 extends over 15 amino acids. Germline V gives CDR1 LGHNT, CDR2 FRNRAP. The CDR3 spells CASGLGDRDNSPLHF. DNA for the CDR3: TGTGCTAGTGGTTTGGGCGACAGGGATAATTCACCCCTCCACTTT.

The chain recombines TRBV10-1 with TRBJ1-3; D unclear. The V gene's germline CDR1 is WNHNN and CDR2 SYGVQD (reference sequence). The V and J ends lost 4 bases and 5 bases respectively, with 12 bases between them. This CDR3 has 14 amino acids. The CDR3 nucleotides are TGCGCCAGCAGTGTTAGACATGCCCGAAACACCATATATTTT. Protein product: CASSVRHARNTIYF.

This rearrangement joins TRBV28 to TRBJ2-2, with 11 positions matching TRBD2. The CDR3 spans 18 residues. Per the germline V gene, CDR1 is MDHEN and CDR2 is SYDVKM. V gave up 5 bases and J gave up 0 bases; unmatched junction bases: 8. Here the CDR3 DNA reads TGTGCCAGCAGTCGTACGGGACTAGCGGCCGCGAACACCGGGGAGCTGTTTTTT. It specifies CASSRTGLAAANTGELFF.

The genes are TRBV18 and TRBJ2-3; unclear D gene. CDR3 length: 12 residues. The V gene's germline CDR1 is KGHSH and CDR2 LQKENI. The V gene lost 6 bases and the J gene lost 2 bases, with 6 bases spanning the gap. The CDR3 loop reads CASSQNTDTQYF. The CDR3 DNA sequence: TGTGCCAGCTCCCAAAACACAGATACGCAGTATTTT.

This chain links TRBV7-2 with TRBJ2-7; TRBD1 is a possible D gene (6 bases). The CDR3 spans 14 residues. Looked up from germline, CDR1 is SGHTA and CDR2 is FQGNSA. Trimming shortened V by 0 bases and J by 3 bases, and 9 bases separated the two germline ends. This CDR3 reads CASSLAYRDYEQYF. The DNA for the CDR3 is TGTGCCAGCAGCTTAGCCTACAGGGACTACGAGCAGTACTTC.

This chain uses TRBV28 with TRBJ2-5, with D maybe TRBD2 (6 bases). Per germline, CDR1 MDHEN and CDR2 SYDVKM. This CDR3 contains 15 residues. Between the trimmed V and J ends, which lost 5 bases and 3 bases, there was a span of 16 bases. CDR3 nucleotide sequence: TGTGCCAGCAGTCCCCCGGGTAGCGGCGAAGAGACCCAGTACTTC. Translation: CASSPPGSGEETQYF.

The rearrangement uses TRBV2 and TRBJ1-5, with TRBD1 matching 8 bases. Germline V lookup: CDR1 SNHLY, CDR2 FYNNEI. Trimming at V came to 7 bases and at J to 0 bases, leaving 5 bases not matched to a gene. The CDR3 runs 15 residues. The CDR3 protein is CASKTGVHSNQPQHF. The CDR3 DNA is TGTGCCAGCAAGACAGGGGTCCATAGCAATCAGCCCCAGCATTTT.

The chain uses TRBV6-1 and TRBJ2-2; perhaps TRBD1 as D (5 bases). V was cut by 2 bases and J by 2 bases, with 9 bases left in between. The CDR3 extends over 15 amino acids. In germline, CDR1 is MNHNS, CDR2 SASEGT. CDR3 DNA sequence: TGTGCCAGCAGTGAAAGACAGAAAAACACCGGGGAGCTGTTTTTT. Translating it yields CASSERQKNTGELFF.

This chain links TRBV7-2 with TRBJ2-1; 9 bases match TRBD2. This CDR3 comprises 14 residues. The trim removed 3 bases at V and 8 bases at J, leaving 5 bases unmatched. CDR1 and CDR2 from the germline V gene are SGHTA and FQGNSA. This CDR3 reads CASSFSGRVDEQFF. The CDR3 DNA reads as TGTGCCAGCAGCTTTAGCGGGAGAGTTGATGAGCAGTTCTTC.

This clone has a handful of counts. The chain links TRBV6-2 or TRBV6-3 to TRBJ1-2, with TRBD1 matching 10 bases. Germline CDR1 and CDR2: MNHEY and SVGEGT. The CDR3 contains 14 residues. J gave up 6 bases and V 2 bases, and 3 bases lay outside the gene matches. The CDR3 DNA reads TGTGCCAGCAGTTACCCGGACAGGGGGAATGGCTACACCTTC. It specifies CASSYPDRGNGYTF.

V gene TRBV30 combines with J gene TRBJ2-1; TRBD2 might be the D (7 bases). CDR3 length: 14 amino acids. CDR1 and CDR2 (germline): GTSNPN, SVGIG (reference sequence). Trimming removed 4 bases from V and 1 base from J, with 11 bases in between. The CDR3 spells CAWTGGPSYNEQFF. For the CDR3, the DNA is TGTGCCTGGACGGGGGGCCCTTCCTACAATGAGCAGTTCTTC.

The V call is TRBV27, the J call TRBJ1-6; D remains unclear. V lost 3 bases, J lost 0 bases, and 15 bases lay in between. The CDR3 extends over 18 amino acids. The germline gives CDR1 MNHEY, CDR2 SMNVEV (reference sequence). CDR3 sequence reads: CASSFSGRQSSYNSPLHF. DNA of the CDR3: TGTGCCAGCAGTTTCAGTGGCAGGCAAAGCTCCTATAATTCACCCCTCCACTTT.